The 10 T cell receptor beta chains given below trace back to one sample, sequenced in a study of cytomegalovirus exposure and HLA in healthy donors. 13 Jbeta primers and 60 Vbeta primers were used for the PCR. The method was immunoSEQ multiplex PCR; TCRdb's version includes in-frame clones alone and lacks a portion of them. This table holds some 170,000 clones, 71% found once. Sequenced input: PBMCs. The receptors shown here come from a woman aged 30 to 39 in good health and CMV-seronegative.

This clone was counted between two and nine times. The sample carries other DNA sequences with the same CDR3. The chain employs TRBV7-2 and TRBJ2-7, with 9 positions matching TRBD2. The CDR3 extends over 14 amino acids. The trim removed 5 bases at V and 4 bases at J, leaving 6 bases unmatched. CDR1 is SGHTA and CDR2 is FQGNSA in the germline V gene. In nucleotides, the CDR3 is TGTGCCAGCAGCACAAGCGGGGGGAGATACGAGCAGTACTTC. This gives the protein CASSTSGGRYEQYF.

The chain has TRBV27 and TRBJ2-1, with 8 bases that match TRBD2. The V gene end was trimmed by 1 base and the J gene end by 6 bases; junction bases not matched to a gene: 2. The CDR3 contains 14 residues. CDR1 is MNHEY and CDR2 is SMNVEV in the germline V gene (reference sequence). In DNA form, the CDR3 reads TGTGCCAGCAGTTTATTCCTAGCGGGCAATGAGCAGTTCTTC. Translated: CASSLFLAGNEQFF.

This chain uses TRBV7-9 with TRBJ2-3; D is possibly TRBD2 (6 bases). From germline, CDR1 is SEHNR and CDR2 FQNEAQ (reference sequence). V dropped 5 bases and J dropped 0 bases, with 15 bases sitting between them. This CDR3 region has 16 residues. Here the CDR3 reads CASSRRGGLSTDTQYF. Here the CDR3 DNA reads TGTGCCAGCAGCCGACGGGGAGGCCTTAGCACAGATACGCAGTATTTT.

This chain connects TRBV28 to TRBJ1-5; maybe TRBD1 (6 bases). Germline-derived CDR1 and CDR2 are MDHEN and SYDVKM. With 1 base removed from V and 1 base from J, the gap between germline ends came to 8 bases. This CDR3 region has 15 residues. The CDR3 DNA reads TGTGCCAGCAGTTTATTCCAGGGGAGCAATCAGCCCCAGCATTTT. Translated, it gives CASSLFQGSNQPQHF.

The CDR3 region has the DNA TGCGCCAGCAGCGAGGGGGGGGAAAATCAGCCCCAGCATTTT. This gives the protein CASSEGGENQPQHF. The chain employs TRBV5-1 and TRBJ1-5; TRBD1 is a possible D gene (6 bases). V gave up 4 bases and J gave up 4 bases, with 12 bases separating them. Germline CDR1 and CDR2: SGHRS and YFSETQ. There are 14 residues in the CDR3.

This clone has only a few counts. V gene TRBV7-3 combines with J gene TRBJ2-3, with TRBD2 matching 7 bases. This CDR3 is 15 amino acids long. Looked up from germline, CDR1 is SGHTA and CDR2 is FQGTGA. Trimming took 5 bases from V and 1 from J; bases not matched to a gene: 6. The CDR3 DNA reads as TGTGCCAGCAGCATTAGCGGACTAGGCACAGATACGCAGTATTTT. This gives the protein CASSISGLGTDTQYF.

The V gene is TRBV5-1, the J gene TRBJ1-1, with a tentative D call TRBD1 (5 bases). CDR1 is SGHRS and CDR2 is YFSETQ in the germline V gene. The CDR3 spans 15 residues. V lost 0 bases and J 2 bases, leaving 11 bases between the germline ends. The CDR3 nucleotides are TGCGCCAGCAGCTTGGTAGGAGGGGACAACACTGAAGCTTTCTTT. It is translated as CASSLVGGDNTEAFF.

The chain recombines TRBV5-4 with TRBJ1-2, with D uncertain. V was shortened by 0 bases and J by 3 bases, with 6 bases between the two germline ends. Germline assignment: CDR1 SGHNT and CDR2 YYREEE (reference sequence). The length of the CDR3 is 13 residues. The CDR3 reads CASSLDSYYGYTF. CDR3 bases: TGTGCCAGCAGCTTGGACAGCTACTATGGCTACACCTTC.

The chain joins TRBV5-1 to TRBJ2-7; 11 bases map to TRBD2. The CDR3 consists of 14 residues. Losses at the gene ends were 3 bases for V and 3 bases for J; bases not matched to a gene: 2. From germline, CDR1 is SGHRS and CDR2 YFSETQ. CDR3 sequence reads: CASSSGLAGYEQYF. CDR3 DNA sequence: TGCGCCAGCAGCTCCGGACTAGCGGGCTACGAGCAGTACTTC.

The rearrangement uses TRBV29-1 and TRBJ2-7; D unresolved. V dropped 5 bases and J dropped 2 bases, with 7 bases sitting between them. The CDR3 consists of 11 residues. Per germline, CDR1 SQVTM and CDR2 ANQGSEA. The CDR3 sequence is CSVCDPYEQYF. CDR3 coding DNA: TGCAGCGTTTGCGATCCCTACGAGCAGTACTTC.